These 25 T cell receptor beta chains share one sample of origin, sequenced in a study of low-dose radiotherapy and immunotherapy resistance in tumors (dated by TCRdb to the early 2020s). The time point label corresponds to: after trial treatment. In light of the paper, this sample's treatment or condition label describes: LDRT plus nivolumab, ipilimumab, low-dose cyclophosphamide and aspirin (RACIN trial). For sequencing, an Illumina HiSeq 2500 was employed. First-strand cDNA was synthesized with Superscript III and a set of TRAV- and TRBV-specific primers, covering both TCRalpha and TCRbeta chains. A roughly 19-cycle PCR with Phusion amplified the TCRs, pairing a constant-region primer with the adapter that was attached to the V primers. The public reads were run again by TCRdb, first through fastp at Q25 and then through MiXCR, and only productive beta chains were kept. All rows with the same CDR3 protein become a single entry with the most common DNA and genes. This sample has about 60,000 distinct CDR3 sequences in its table, and less than 30% of those were observed once. The top ten clonotypes cover approximately 6.7% of the sample.

This material consisted of PBMCs, taken after low-dose radiotherapy plus immunotherapy. Receptors originate from a male donor with prostate cancer.

There are a few counts of this clonotype. The V and J genes are TRBV6-2 or TRBV6-3 and TRBJ2-2; D is possibly TRBD1 or TRBD2 (5 bases each). The CDR3 loop spans 15 amino acids. Trimming took off 5 bases at V and 1 base at J, with 11 bases between the two ends. Germline V gene sequence: CDR1 MNHEY, CDR2 SVGEGT. The CDR3 protein is CASSRTGGNTGELFF. As DNA, the CDR3 is TGTGCCAGCAGTCGGACTGGGGGGAACACCGGGGAGCTGTTTTTT.

In its sample, this clonotype was seen many times. The V gene is TRBV4-2, the J gene TRBJ2-2; possibly TRBD2 for D (6 bases). With 1 base removed from V and 1 base from J, the gap between germline ends came to 7 bases. CDR3 length equals 15 residues. Germline CDR1 reads LGHNA; CDR2 reads YNFKEQ. The CDR3 is CASSQAGENTGELFF. DNA for the CDR3: TGTGCCAGCAGCCAAGCGGGAGAGAACACCGGGGAGCTGTTTTTT.

The chain recombines TRBV29-1 with TRBJ2-7; unclear D gene. The CDR3 runs 16 residues. V was cut by 3 bases and J by 0 bases, with 18 bases left in between. Germline V gives CDR1 SQVTM, CDR2 ANQGSEA. CDR3: CSVDRLPDWGSYEQYF. CDR3 nucleotides: TGCAGCGTTGATCGACTTCCCGATTGGGGCTCCTACGAGCAGTACTTC.

There are many counts of this clonotype. The CDR3 loop reads CASTPSAFTGSMNTEAFF. The CDR3 coding sequence is TGTGCCAGCACCCCCAGTGCTTTTACAGGGTCGATGAACACTGAAGCTTTCTTT. V and J are TRBV5-4 and TRBJ1-1; possibly TRBD1 for D (6 bases). The germline CDR1 and CDR2 sequences are SGHNT and YYREEE (reference sequence). The CDR3 sequence is 18 residues long. Trimming stripped 6 bases from V and 0 bases from J, with 24 bases between.

Worth noting for this clonotype: Given a far larger clone just one base away, this is likely a sequencing read error. V and J are TRBV5-1 and TRBJ2-1; 8 bases match TRBD1. The CDR3 contains 14 residues. The germline V gene encodes CDR1 SGHRS and CDR2 YFSETQ. Unmatched junction bases numbered 7, after V lost 1 base and J lost 10 bases. In DNA form, the CDR3 reads TGCGCCAGCAGCTTGAGGACAGGGTCCTACGAGCAGTTCTTC. Translated: CASSLRTGSYEQFF.

This clonotype was counted many times. This chain links TRBV7-2 with TRBJ2-7; no clear D. This CDR3 spans 13 amino acids. Germline loops: CDR1 SGHTA, CDR2 FQGNSA. Trimming removed 4 bases at V and 0 bases at J, with 7 bases between. The CDR3 is CASSSRSSYEQYF. CDR3 nucleotide sequence: TGTGCCAGCAGCTCCAGGAGCTCCTACGAGCAGTACTTC.

This clonotype was recorded a few times. This sequence joins TRBV29-1 and TRBJ2-3; TRBD2 agrees at 10 bases. Losses at the gene ends were 5 bases for V and 0 bases for J; bases not matched to a gene: 11. Germline CDR1 is SQVTM and CDR2 is ANQGSEA. The CDR3 is made up of 17 amino acids. The CDR3 DNA sequence: TGCAGCGTTTTTAGCGGGGGGACCGCCGGGAGCACAGATACGCAGTATTTT. Translation gives CSVFSGGTAGSTDTQYF.

This clonotype was detected ten times or more. The CDR3 protein is CASSYSFGGAASGELFF. The DNA for the CDR3 is TGTGCCAGCAGTTACTCGTTTGGGGGGGCGGCGTCGGGGGAGCTGTTTTTT. This chain uses TRBV6-5 with TRBJ2-2; perhaps TRBD2 as D (7 bases). Germline V gene sequence: CDR1 MNHEY, CDR2 SVGAGI. The CDR3 is 17 amino acids. The V end lost 0 bases, the J end lost 8 bases, and 19 bases lay between the germline ends.

This clonotype was observed at least ten times. This sequence joins TRBV21-1 and TRBJ2-3. TRBV21-1 is a listed pseudogene. The CDR3 has 14 amino acids. The CDR3 spells CASTKRRSTDTQYF. CDR3 DNA: TGTGCCAGCACCAAAAGGCGTAGCACAGATACGCAGTATTTT.

This clonotype was counted many times. The chain links TRBV12-3 or TRBV12-4 to TRBJ1-5; a possible D gene is TRBD1 (6 bases). This CDR3 is built from 16 residues. V was cut by 1 base and J by 1 base, with 11 bases left in between. CDR3 loop: CASSLGGGQSNQPQHF. CDR3 in DNA: TGTGCCAGCAGTTTAGGCGGGGGGCAGAGCAATCAGCCCCAGCATTTT.

As to this clonotype: Given the absence of the conserved phenylalanine or tryptophan at the CDR3 end, a read error is likely. The limits of the CDR3 on the DNA are not certain, so only TCRdb's listed CDR3 is given. The chain is built from TRBV28 and TRBJ2-7. The CDR3 has 12 residues if both end residues are counted. Germline CDR1 MDHEN, CDR2 SYDVKM. Here the CDR3 reads CAIRQTSYEQCC.

This chain links TRBV28 with TRBJ2-3, with a possible D match to TRBD2 (5 bases). CDR1 MDHEN and CDR2 SYDVKM come from the germline V gene. Trimming removed 2 bases from V and 1 base from J, with 10 bases in between. The CDR3 has 15 residues. This chain's CDR3 is CASSLGLRGTDTQYF. The CDR3 nucleotides read TGTGCCAGCAGTTTAGGGCTGCGGGGCACAGATACGCAGTATTTT.

In its sample, this clonotype was seen many times. The J gene is TRBJ2-2, the V gene TRBV20-1; TRBD2 matches 8 bases. The CDR3 is made up of 13 amino acids. Germline CDR1 and CDR2: DFQATT and SNEGSKA (reference sequence). The CDR3 loop reads CRMSGGGAGELFF. The DNA of the CDR3 is TGCAGGATGAGCGGGGGAGGGGCCGGGGAGCTGTTTTTT.

This clonotype showed up just a few times. The chain joins TRBV20-1 to TRBJ2-3, with unresolved D. Germline V gives CDR1 DFQATT, CDR2 SNEGSKA (reference sequence). This CDR3 has 14 amino acids. V gave up 0 bases and J gave up 2 bases, with 9 bases separating them. The CDR3 DNA reads TGCAGTGCTAGAGATATGGGCTCCACAGATACGCAGTATTTT. It codes for CSARDMGSTDTQYF.

Many counts were recorded for this clonotype. The V call is TRBV6-5, the J call TRBJ2-2; the match to TRBD1 covers 8 bases. The germline gives CDR1 MNHEY, CDR2 SVGAGI. V shed 2 bases, J shed 6 bases, and the junction held 14 bases outside the gene matches. The CDR3 has 18 amino acids. CDR3 DNA sequence: TGTGCCAGCAGTTACACGTGGGACAGGTCTTCCTCCGCCGGGGAGCTGTTTTTT. The encoded protein is CASSYTWDRSSSAGELFF.

This clonotype showed up many times. The chain links TRBV20-1 to TRBJ2-7; no definite D call. CDR1 is DFQATT and CDR2 is SNEGSKA in the germline V gene (reference sequence). This CDR3 is 11 amino acids long. Deletions cut 1 base from V and 3 bases from J, with 4 bases between. CDR3 nucleotides: TGCAGTGCTAGAGCGGGCTACGAGCAGTACTTC. This encodes CSARAGYEQYF.

In its sample, this clonotype was seen a few times. This chain joins TRBV4-2 and TRBJ1-1; 9 positions agree with TRBD1. The CDR3 runs 22 residues. Germline CDR1 is LGHNA and CDR2 is YNFKEQ. With 1 base clipped from V and 4 bases from J, the junction kept 25 bases outside the gene matches. The CDR3 reads CASSQGLGWGTGGYQGSTEAFF. DNA of the CDR3: TGTGCCAGCAGCCAAGGTCTCGGTTGGGGAACAGGGGGCTACCAAGGTAGCACTGAAGCTTTCTTT.

There are many counts of this clonotype. The rearrangement joins TRBV5-1 to TRBJ1-3; D uncertain. The CDR3 is 15 amino acids. The V gene lost 4 bases and the J gene lost 0 bases, with 11 bases spanning the gap. CDR1 is SGHRS and CDR2 is YFSETQ in the germline V gene. CDR3 residues: CASSLNGDSGNTIYF. The CDR3, as DNA: TGCGCCAGCAGCCTGAACGGTGACTCTGGAAACACCATATATTTT. The full variable domain, with the rest looked up from reference TRBV5-1 and TRBJ1-3, is KAGVTQTPRYLIKTRGQQVTLSCSPISGHRSVSWYQQTPGQGLQFLFEYFSETQRNKGNFPGRFSGRQFSNSRSEMNVSTLELGDSALYLCASSLNGDSGNTIYFGEGSWLTVV.

There are many counts of this clonotype. This chain connects TRBV7-6 to TRBJ1-4; D call uncertain. The CDR3 contains 15 residues. V gave up 5 bases and J gave up 1 base, with 11 bases separating them. Germline loops: CDR1 SGHVS, CDR2 FNYEAQ. The DNA for the CDR3 is TGTGCCAGCAGCCCTCTCTCGGGAACTAATGAAAAACTGTTTTTT. Translation gives CASSPLSGTNEKLFF. Looking up the rest from reference TRBV7-6 and TRBJ1-4 gives the full variable domain: GAGVSQSPRYKVTKRGQDVALRCDPISGHVSLYWYRQALGQGPEFLTYFNYEAQQDKSGLPNDRFSAERPEGSISTLTIQRTEQRDSAMYRCASSPLSGTNEKLFFGSGTQLSVL.

The sample holds many counts of this clonotype. The V gene is TRBV11-2, the J gene TRBJ2-7; the D is unclear. Trimming left V 1 base short and J 3 bases short, with 16 bases between. The length of the CDR3 is 16 residues. CDR1 is SGHAT and CDR2 is FQNNGV in the germline V gene. For the CDR3, the DNA is TGTGCCAGCAGCTTAGGAGTAGGCCCCAGAAACTACGAGCAGTACTTC. Translated, it gives CASSLGVGPRNYEQYF.

CDR3 in amino acids: CASGARGHNQPQHF. Written as DNA, the CDR3 is TGTGCCAGCGGGGCCCGGGGACACAATCAGCCCCAGCATTTT. The gene calls are TRBV13 and TRBJ1-5; possible D gene TRBD1, 6 bases. V lost 8 bases, J lost 3 bases, and 14 bases lay in between. This CDR3 contains 14 residues. Germline CDR1 and CDR2: PRHDT and FYEKMQ (reference sequence).

A remark on this clonotype: A far larger clone is off by one base, so a read error is likely. The chain combines TRBV12-3 or TRBV12-4 with TRBJ2-7; 13 positions agree with TRBD2. V was clipped by 2 bases and J by 7 bases; unmatched bases: 14. This CDR3 has 18 residues. Here the CDR3 DNA reads TGTGCCAGCAGTTTATATCCGGGACTAGCGGGAAGGAACAATGAGCAGTACTTC. Amino acids: CASSLYPGLAGRNNEQYF.

The chain couples TRBV7-9 to TRBJ2-7, with D perhaps matching TRBD1 (6 bases). Germline CDR1 reads SEHNR; CDR2 reads FQNEAQ (reference sequence). The CDR3 spans 17 residues. Between the trimmed V and J ends, which lost 2 bases and 5 bases, there was a span of 22 bases. The CDR3 spells CASSLKGLGTKRHEQYF. CDR3 sequence (DNA): TGTGCCAGCAGCTTAAAGGGCCTGGGGACAAAGAGGCACGAGCAGTACTTC.

On this clonotype: This is likely an artifact of a read error, given a far larger clone one base away. The chain uses TRBV2 and TRBJ2-1; 8 positions agree with TRBD2. The CDR3 length is 15 residues. V was pared by 10 bases and J by 10 bases, with 18 bases of the junction left unmatched. Looked up from germline, CDR1 is SNHLY and CDR2 is FYNNEI. The CDR3 is CATESGASGPDEQFF. CDR3 DNA: TGTGCCACCGAATCCGGGGCTAGCGGGCCAGACGAGCAGTTCTTC.

V and J are TRBV12-3 or TRBV12-4 and TRBJ2-1; the D gene is possibly TRBD1 (5 bases). This CDR3 spans 19 amino acids. Trimming removed 3 bases at V and 0 bases at J, with 21 bases between. CDR3 DNA sequence: TGTGCCAGCAGTTTTTTTTTTGAGGTAGGGGCCCGCTCCTACAATGAGCAGTTCTTC. Residues: CASSFFFEVGARSYNEQFF.